This T cell receptor (beta chain) was captured by sequencing in a study of cytomegalovirus exposure and HLA in healthy donors. Study-wide points: Links to common viral pathogens appeared, in a later analysis, for several of the most significant clusters.

V was pared by 4 bases and J by 1 base, with 3 bases of the junction left unmatched. Germline-derived CDR1 and CDR2 are SGHRS and YFSETQ. This CDR3 comprises 14 residues. A word on this clone: Its specificity is not known.

The PCR ran on 60 Vbeta and 13 Jbeta primers. Clones were sequenced by immunoSEQ multiplex PCR, and TCRdb holds only the in-frame ones, with some missing. The repertoire has some 110,000 clones, about four fifths of them found once; the top ten carry 3.9%. The sample comprised PBMCs. The rearrangement uses TRBV5-1 and TRBJ1-2, with 8 bases matching TRBD1. This receptor was identified in a woman aged 30 to 39 in good health and CMV-seronegative. The CDR3 is CASSLGQGNYGYTF. CDR3 DNA: TGCGCCAGCAGCCTCGGACAGGGTAACTATGGCTACACCTTC.